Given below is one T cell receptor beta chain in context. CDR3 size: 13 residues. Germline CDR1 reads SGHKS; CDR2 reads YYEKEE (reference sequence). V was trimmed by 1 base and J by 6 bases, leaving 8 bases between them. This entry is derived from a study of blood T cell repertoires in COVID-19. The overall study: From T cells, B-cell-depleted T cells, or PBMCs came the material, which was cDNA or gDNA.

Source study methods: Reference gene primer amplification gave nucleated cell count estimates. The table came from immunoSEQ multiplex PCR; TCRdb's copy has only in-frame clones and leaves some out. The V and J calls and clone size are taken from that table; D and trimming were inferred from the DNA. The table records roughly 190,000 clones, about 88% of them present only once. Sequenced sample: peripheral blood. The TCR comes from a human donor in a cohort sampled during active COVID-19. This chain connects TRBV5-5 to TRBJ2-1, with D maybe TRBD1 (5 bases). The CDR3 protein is CASSLRGINEQFF. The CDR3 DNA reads TGTGCCAGCAGCTTGAGGGGAATCAATGAGCAGTTCTTC.